The 30 T cell receptor beta chains in this list originate from one sample, sequenced in a study of Tregs in tolerant kidney transplant recipients. Generated by immunoSEQ multiplex PCR, the TCRdb table keeps only in-frame clones and is missing some. The sample's table shows about 48,000 clones. Source: CD4+ T cells from blood, taken before the transplant. These receptors were collected from a human donor who received a combined kidney and bone marrow transplant.

With regard to this clone: The read finishes 3 residues shy of the CDR3 end, and the germline J gene is used to complete it. The chain recombines TRBV5-6 with TRBJ2-5; 10 bases map to TRBD2. V lost 4 bases to trimming and J lost 1 base; unmatched junction nucleotides: 4. The CDR3 runs to 15 residues. Germline lookup yields CDR1 SGHDT and CDR2 YYEEEE. Here the CDR3 reads CASSALAGFQETQYF. The DNA read from the CDR3 is TGTGCCAGCAGCGCACTAGCGGGGTTCCAAGAGACC.

Notes on this clone: The sequence runs out 3 residues before the end of the CDR3; the remainder is reconstructed from the germline J gene. This rearrangement joins TRBV10-3 to TRBJ1-5; 7 bases agree with TRBD1. The length of the CDR3 is 17 residues. Germline V gene sequence: CDR1 ENHRY, CDR2 SYGVKD. The trim removed 3 bases at V and 0 bases at J, leaving 8 bases unmatched. The CDR3 here is CAISDGAGGRSNQPQHF. The CDR3 bases that were read are TGTGCCATCAGTGATGGCGCAGGGGGACGTAGCAATCAGCCC.

As to this clone: The read terminates 3 residues ahead of where the CDR3 ends, so the germline J gene completes it. This sequence joins TRBV5-1 and TRBJ1-4, with D possibly being TRBD1 (6 bases). The CDR3 totals 15 residues. Germline lookup yields CDR1 SGHRS and CDR2 YFSETQ. The V end was cut by 7 bases, the J end by 8 bases, with 21 bases between. This CDR3 reads CASAPVGRGGEKLFF. The CDR3 DNA, read in part, is TGCGCCAGCGCCCCCGTTGGCAGGGGTGGAGAAAAA.

Regarding this clone: The CDR3 is cut off 3 residues early in the read; its end comes from the germline J gene. V usage is TRBV10-3 and J usage is TRBJ1-4; a weak D match, TRBD1 (6 bases). V dropped 10 bases and J dropped 1 base, with 10 bases sitting between them. Germline V gives CDR1 ENHRY, CDR2 SYGVKD. The CDR3 loop spans 13 amino acids. The sequenced CDR3 bases are TGTGCCACTGCGACAGGAACTAATGAAAAA. This sequence encodes CATATGTNEK. The full CDR3 is CATATGTNEKLFF.

With respect to this clone: The read ends 3 residues shy of where the CDR3 ends; the end is completed using the germline J gene. The rearrangement joins TRBV7-6 to TRBJ2-5; D is ambiguous. Germline loops: CDR1 SGHVS, CDR2 FNYEAQ. V dropped 5 bases and J dropped 0 bases, with 7 bases sitting between them. The CDR3 runs to 13 residues. The CDR3 spells CASSGRDQETQYF. The sequenced part of the CDR3 DNA is TGTGCCAGCAGCGGCCGGGACCAAGAGACC.

Turning to this clone: Read data end 3 residues before the CDR3 end; the end is taken from the germline J gene. The V and J genes are TRBV5-1 and TRBJ1-6, with 7 bases identical to TRBD1. The V gene's germline CDR1 is SGHRS and CDR2 YFSETQ. The length of the CDR3 is 17 residues. The trim removed 4 bases at V and 0 bases at J, leaving 7 bases unmatched. CDR3 DNA, as far as it was read: TGCGCCAGCAGCGAGGGACAGCGAAGCTCCTATAATTCACCC. It is translated as CASSEGQRSSYNSP. The entire CDR3 sequence reads CASSEGQRSSYNSPLHF.

Turning to this clone: The sequence runs out 3 residues before the end of the CDR3; the remainder is reconstructed from the germline J gene. The rearrangement links TRBV6-2 or TRBV6-3 to TRBJ2-5; 11 nucleotides line up with TRBD2. CDR1 and CDR2 from the germline V gene are MNHEY and SVGEGT. Trimming at V came to 6 bases and at J to 0 bases, leaving 6 bases not matched to a gene. The CDR3 spans 16 residues. CDR3 DNA (partial): TGTGCCAGCAGCACCCCTAGCGGGGGGAACCAAGAGACC. It specifies CASSTPSGGNQET. The entire CDR3 protein reads CASSTPSGGNQETQYF.

Comment on this clone: The read finishes 3 residues shy of the CDR3 end, and the germline J gene is used to complete it. The V call is TRBV5-1, the J call TRBJ1-4; possible D gene TRBD1, 5 bases. Germline values: CDR1 SGHRS, CDR2 YFSETQ. Trimming stripped 4 bases from V and 5 bases from J, with 12 bases between. The CDR3 length is 14 residues. The covered CDR3 bases are TGCGCCAGCAGCGCCGGGGGAAAAAATGAAAAA. Translated: CASSAGGKNEK. The complete CDR3 protein is CASSAGGKNEKLFF.

Regarding this clone: The read ends 3 residues early relative to the CDR3; the germline J gene fills the gap. V and J are TRBV7-2 and TRBJ1-4; D may be TRBD1 (5 bases). The V gene's germline CDR1 is SGHTA and CDR2 FQGNSA. The CDR3 runs to 12 residues. The CDR3 DNA, read in part, is TGTGCCAGCAGCCCGGCGGAGGGGAGA. This encodes CASSPAEGR. The complete CDR3 reads CASSPAEGRLFF.

For this clone: Coverage ceases 3 residues before the CDR3 finishes, and the germline J gene fills in the end. The chain joins TRBV5-6 to TRBJ1-1; unclear D gene. The V end was cut by 4 bases, the J end by 5 bases, with 15 bases between. This CDR3 is 14 amino acids long. CDR1 and CDR2 (germline): SGHDT, YYEEEE. The sequenced part of the CDR3 DNA is TGTGCCAGCAGCCTCGGGGTTAGAGAGACTGAA. Its translation is CASSLGVRETE. The full CDR3 protein is CASSLGVRETEAFF.

As for this clone: The read ends 3 residues early relative to the CDR3; the germline J gene fills the gap. The J gene is TRBJ2-1, the V gene TRBV2; 7 bases map to TRBD2. Germline-derived CDR1 and CDR2 are SNHLY and FYNNEI. CDR3 length equals 13 residues. Trimming cost V 8 bases and J 8 bases; bases outside gene matches: 9. The DNA read from the CDR3 is TGTGCCAGCGCAGGCGGGAGTGTCCATGAG. It codes for CASAGGSVHE. The entire CDR3 protein is CASAGGSVHEQFF.

The DNA read from the CDR3 is TGTGCCAGCAGCCCAACATCACAGGTTAATGAAAAA. Residues: CASSPTSQVNEK. The CDR3, in full, reads CASSPTSQVNEKLFF. The chain is built from TRBV14 and TRBJ1-4; D might be TRBD1 (5 bases). The observed sequence ends 3 residues before the CDR3 terminus, with the missing tail filled in from the germline J gene. CDR1 and CDR2 from the germline V gene are SGHDN and FVKESK. V lost 4 bases to trimming and J lost 4 bases, with 13 bases between them. The CDR3 has 15 amino acids.

Turning to this clone: The read halts 3 residues ahead of the CDR3 end, with the missing end drawn from the germline J gene. The genes are TRBV2 and TRBJ1-1; D unresolved. V was clipped by 6 bases and J by 5 bases, with 13 bases between them. Germline V CDR1 and CDR2: SNHLY, FYNNEI. This CDR3 spans 13 amino acids. The sequenced part of the CDR3 DNA is TGTGCCAGCAGGGATTCTTGGGCGACTGAA. Translated, it gives CASRDSWATE. The entire CDR3 protein is CASRDSWATEAFF.

Concerning this clone itself: The missing CDR3 end, 3 residues past where the read stops, is filled in from the germline J gene. This chain uses TRBV7-9 with TRBJ1-2, with a possible D match to TRBD1 (6 bases). This CDR3 has 12 amino acids. Looked up from germline, CDR1 is SEHNR and CDR2 is FQNEAQ (reference sequence). The CDR3 DNA, read in part, is TGTGCCAGCAGCAATGCAGGGGCCGGC. It is translated as CASSNAGAG. The whole CDR3 reads CASSNAGAGYTF.

Remarks on this clone: The read falls 3 residues short of the CDR3 end, and the missing part is taken from the germline J gene. V usage is TRBV7-6 and J usage is TRBJ2-3, with TRBD1 as a possible D gene (6 bases). The CDR3 contains 12 residues. The V and J ends lost 8 bases and 3 bases respectively, with 9 bases between them. From germline, CDR1 is SGHVS and CDR2 FNYEAQ. Incomplete CDR3 DNA: TGTGCCAGCGGGACAACTACAGATACG. This codes for CASGTTTDT. The complete CDR3 sequence is CASGTTTDTQYF.

The DNA read from the CDR3 is TGTGCCAGCAGTGAAATTTGGGCTCTCTCTGGAAACACC. It codes for CASSEIWALSGNT. The entire CDR3 reads CASSEIWALSGNTIYF. The genes are TRBV6-1 and TRBJ1-3, with D unclear. The CDR3 end is not reached by the read, which stops 3 residues before it; the germline J gene fills it in. V was trimmed by 2 bases and J by 0 bases, leaving 11 bases between them. The CDR3 totals 16 residues. Germline values: CDR1 MNHNS, CDR2 SASEGT.

Of note for this clone: Sequencing ends 3 residues short of the CDR3 end; the germline J gene provides the rest. The gene calls are TRBV19 and TRBJ2-7; D not certain. Germline V gene sequence: CDR1 LNHDA, CDR2 SQIVND (reference sequence). The V gene lost 5 bases and the J gene lost 3 bases, with 17 bases spanning the gap. The CDR3 runs 15 residues. CDR3 bases read: TGTGCCAGTAGTCCCCGTGCCCCGGGTGGCTACGAG. Its protein product is CASSPRAPGGYE. The whole CDR3 is CASSPRAPGGYEQYF.

Comments on this clone: The read ends 3 residues before the CDR3 terminus; that terminus is restored from the germline J gene. The V and J genes are TRBV7-2 and TRBJ2-1, with 14 positions matching TRBD2. The junction had 5 bases not matched to a gene; V was cut back by 6 bases and J by 7 bases. The CDR3 length is 15 residues. From germline, CDR1 is SGHTA and CDR2 FQGNSA. CDR3 DNA (partial): TGTGCCAGCAGTCCCGGGACTAGCGGGAGTAATGAG. Protein: CASSPGTSGSNE. The entire CDR3 protein is CASSPGTSGSNEQFF.

On this clone itself: The CDR3 goes on 3 residues after the read ends, and that part is filled in from the germline J gene. V and J are TRBV6-2 or TRBV6-3 and TRBJ1-1; 11 nucleotides agree with TRBD1. J lost 3 bases, V lost 7 bases, and 4 bases had no gene match. CDR3 length: 14 amino acids. The germline V gene has CDR1 MNHEY and CDR2 SVGEGT. CDR3 protein: CASKGQGAYTEAFF. Partial CDR3 DNA: TGTGCCAGCAAAGGACAGGGGGCCTACACTGAA.

The sequenced part of the CDR3 DNA is TGTGCCAGCAGCAAGTATGGGACTACCTCCTACGAG. Translating it yields CASSKYGTTSYE. The full CDR3 protein is CASSKYGTTSYEQYF. The rearrangement links TRBV7-2 to TRBJ2-7; 7 nucleotides line up with TRBD2. The read terminates 3 residues ahead of where the CDR3 ends, so the germline J gene completes it. Looked up from germline, CDR1 is SGHTA and CDR2 is FQGNSA. This CDR3 has 15 amino acids. The ends lost 5 bases at V and 0 bases at J; junction bases unmatched: 7.

The covered CDR3 bases are TGTGCCAGCTCACCATTACTAGCAGGCACTGGGGATACG. Protein product: CASSPLLAGTGDT. The whole CDR3 protein is CASSPLLAGTGDTQYF. This chain uses TRBV18 with TRBJ2-3; maybe TRBD2 (6 bases). Sequencing ends 3 residues short of the CDR3 end; the germline J gene provides the rest. The CDR3 runs 16 residues. Trimming shortened V by 2 bases and J by 6 bases, and 18 bases separated the two germline ends. The germline V gene encodes CDR1 KGHSH and CDR2 LQKENI.

Remarks on this clone: The read ends 3 residues early relative to the CDR3; the germline J gene fills the gap. The chain recombines TRBV7-6 with TRBJ2-7, with TRBD1 matching 10 bases. The CDR3 contains 13 residues. The V gene end was trimmed by 6 bases and the J gene end by 5 bases; junction bases not matched to a gene: 4. Germline CDR1 and CDR2: SGHVS and FNYEAQ. The sequenced part of the CDR3 DNA is TGTGCCAGCAGTCGGACAGGGGGGGACGAG. It specifies CASSRTGGDE. The CDR3 reads in full as CASSRTGGDEQYF.

Details on this clone: The read finishes 3 residues shy of the CDR3 end, and the germline J gene is used to complete it. The chain links TRBV10-3 to TRBJ1-2; the match to TRBD1 covers 8 bases. CDR3 size: 16 residues. Unmatched junction bases numbered 8, after V lost 3 bases and J lost 2 bases. Germline V gene sequence: CDR1 ENHRY, CDR2 SYGVKD. The CDR3 DNA, read in part, is TGTGCCATCAGTGACTTGAGGACAGGGAAAAACTATGGC. Amino acid sequence: CAISDLRTGKNYG. The CDR3 reads in full as CAISDLRTGKNYGYTF.

With regard to this clone: The DNA ends 3 residues before the CDR3 does, and the rest of the CDR3 is filled in from the germline J gene. The rearrangement uses TRBV18 and TRBJ1-2; 8 bases align to TRBD1. Germline loops: CDR1 KGHSH, CDR2 LQKENI. The CDR3 covers 15 residues. J was trimmed by 4 bases and V by 1 base; bases with no gene match: 5. The chain's CDR3 is CASSPLQGDGYGYTF. The CDR3 bases that were read are TGTGCCAGCTCACCACTACAGGGGGACGGCTATGGC.

A note on this clone: The read ends 3 residues shy of where the CDR3 ends; the end is completed using the germline J gene. The chain combines TRBV18 with TRBJ1-1; D might be TRBD1 (6 bases). The CDR3 is made up of 16 amino acids. The germline gives CDR1 KGHSH, CDR2 LQKENI. V lost 1 base and J lost 6, with 18 bases in between. The covered CDR3 bases are TGTGCCAGCTCACCACATGCAGGGGCGGAGGGCGCTGAA. Its translation is CASSPHAGAEGAE. The complete CDR3 sequence is CASSPHAGAEGAEAFF. The whole variable domain, remainder taken from reference TRBV18 and TRBJ1-1, is NAGVMQNPRHLVRRRGQEARLRCSPMKGHSHVYWYRQLPEEGLKFMVYLQKENIIDESGMPKERFSAEFPKEGPSILRIQQVVRGDSAAYFCASSPHAGAEGAEAFFGQGTRLTVV.

With regard to this clone: The sequenced fragment ends 3 residues before the CDR3 boundary, so the rest is inferred from the germline J gene. This chain links TRBV7-2 with TRBJ2-5, with 7 bases matching TRBD1. Looked up from germline, CDR1 is SGHTA and CDR2 is FQGNSA. After removal of 5 bases from V and 5 bases from J, the junction contained 8 bases not matched to a gene. CDR3 length: 14 amino acids. The covered CDR3 bases are TGTGCCAGCAGCCATGACAGGGCTAGGGAGACC. Translation gives CASSHDRARET. The whole CDR3 protein is CASSHDRARETQYF.

Points on this clone: At one of its ends the junction is not consistent with the germline gene, which may arise from a read error. The read ends 3 residues early relative to the CDR3; the germline J gene fills the gap. The chain has TRBV19 and TRBJ1-5; D is ambiguous. The CDR3 has 13 residues. Per the germline V gene, CDR1 is LNHDA and CDR2 is SQIVND (reference sequence). CDR3 bases read: TGTGCCAGTAGTATCGCTAGCAAACAGCCC. Encoded protein: CASSIASKQP. The whole CDR3 region reads CASSIASKQPQHF.

To note about this clone: At one of its ends the junction is not consistent with the germline gene, which may arise from a read error. The read gets to within 3 residues of the CDR3 end, and the germline J gene fills in the rest. V is TRBV10-3 and J is TRBJ1-2; 8 nucleotides agree with TRBD1. Germline-derived CDR1 and CDR2 are ENHRY and SYGVKD. CDR3 length: 13 amino acids. The CDR3 spells CVIKTGVTYGYTF. The sequenced part of the CDR3 DNA is TGTGTCATCAAGACAGGGGTGACGTATGGC.

As concerns this clone: The read ends 3 residues shy of where the CDR3 ends; the end is completed using the germline J gene. This chain joins TRBV19 and TRBJ1-5, with D possibly TRBD1 on 5 matching bases. The CDR3 has 17 amino acids. Trimming shortened V by 7 bases and J by 0 bases, and 19 bases separated the two germline ends. Germline V gene data show CDR1 as LNHDA and CDR2 as SQIVND (reference sequence). Partial CDR3 DNA: TGTGCCAGTACCCCCCTGGAGGGGAGGCCTAGCAATCAGCCC. Amino acids: CASTPLEGRPSNQP. In full, the CDR3 is CASTPLEGRPSNQPQHF. The whole variable domain, filled in from reference TRBV19 and TRBJ1-5, reads DGGITQSPKYLFRKEGQNVTLSCEQNLNHDAMYWYRQDPGQGLRLIYYSQIVNDFQKGDIAEGYSVSREKKESFPLTVTSAQKNPTAFYLCASTPLEGRPSNQPQHFGDGTRLSIL.

On this clone itself: From the germline J gene comes the end of the CDR3, since the read stops 3 residues before it. This chain links TRBV19 with TRBJ1-5; 7 bases map to TRBD1. Germline V gene lookup returns CDR1 LNHDA and CDR2 SQIVND (reference sequence). V shed 5 bases and J 2 bases; nucleotides not matched to a gene: 9. The CDR3 runs to 16 residues. The chain's CDR3 is CASSPNRGRGNQPQHF. The DNA read from the CDR3 is TGTGCCAGTAGTCCTAACAGGGGCCGGGGCAATCAGCCC. Complete variable domain (other parts from reference TRBV19 and TRBJ1-5): DGGITQSPKYLFRKEGQNVTLSCEQNLNHDAMYWYRQDPGQGLRLIYYSQIVNDFQKGDIAEGYSVSREKKESFPLTVTSAQKNPTAFYLCASSPNRGRGNQPQHFGDGTRLSIL.